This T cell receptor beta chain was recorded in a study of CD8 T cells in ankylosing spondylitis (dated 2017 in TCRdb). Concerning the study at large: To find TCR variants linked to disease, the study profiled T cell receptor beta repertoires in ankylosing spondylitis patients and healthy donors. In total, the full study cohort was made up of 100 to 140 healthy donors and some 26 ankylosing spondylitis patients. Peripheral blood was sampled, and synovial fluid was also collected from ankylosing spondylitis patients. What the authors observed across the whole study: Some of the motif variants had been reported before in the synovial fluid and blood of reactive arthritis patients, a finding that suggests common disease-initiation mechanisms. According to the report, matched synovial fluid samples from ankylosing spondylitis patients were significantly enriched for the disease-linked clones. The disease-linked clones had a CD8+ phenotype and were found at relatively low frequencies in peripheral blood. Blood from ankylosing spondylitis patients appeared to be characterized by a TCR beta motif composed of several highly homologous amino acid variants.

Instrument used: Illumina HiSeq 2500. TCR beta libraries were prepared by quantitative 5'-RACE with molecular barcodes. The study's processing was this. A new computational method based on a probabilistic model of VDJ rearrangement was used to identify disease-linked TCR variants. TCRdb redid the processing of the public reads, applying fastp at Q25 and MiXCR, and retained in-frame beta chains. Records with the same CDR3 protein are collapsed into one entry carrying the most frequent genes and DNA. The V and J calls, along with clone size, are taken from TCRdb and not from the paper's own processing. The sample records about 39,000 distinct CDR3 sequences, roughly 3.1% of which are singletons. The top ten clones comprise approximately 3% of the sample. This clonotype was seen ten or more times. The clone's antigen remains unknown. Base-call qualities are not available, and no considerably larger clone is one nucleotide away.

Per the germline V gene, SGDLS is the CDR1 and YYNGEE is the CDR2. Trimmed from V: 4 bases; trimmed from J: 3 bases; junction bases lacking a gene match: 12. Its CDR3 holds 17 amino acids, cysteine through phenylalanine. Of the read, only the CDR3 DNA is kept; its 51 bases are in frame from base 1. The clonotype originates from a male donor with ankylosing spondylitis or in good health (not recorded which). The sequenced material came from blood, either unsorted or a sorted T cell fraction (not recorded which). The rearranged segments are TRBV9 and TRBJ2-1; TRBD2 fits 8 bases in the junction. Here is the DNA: TGTGCCAGCAGCTTGACGGGAGGGCCCCTAAACTACAATGAGCAGTTCTTC. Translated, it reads CASSLTGGPLNYNEQFF.